The 3 T cell receptor beta chains presented below share a single source sample, sequenced in a study of T cell responses to AZD1222 COVID-19 vaccine. Generated by immunoSEQ multiplex PCR, the TCRdb table keeps only in-frame clones and is missing some. The sample consists of approximately 150,000 clones, around 90% of them appearing once. The sequences come from peripheral blood, collected on day 0 of AZD1222 vaccination. Source of these receptors: an adult in good health.

The chain carries TRBV6-5 and TRBJ1-1, with TRBD1 identical over 7 bases. The V gene's germline CDR1 is MNHEY and CDR2 SVGAGI. The V gene end was trimmed by 11 bases and the J gene end by 8 bases; junction bases not matched to a gene: 8. This CDR3 spans 11 amino acids. The chain's CDR3 is CAGGMGQEAFF. CDR3 sequence (DNA): TGTGCCGGGGGTATGGGACAGGAAGCTTTCTTT.

The CDR3 sequence is CASSLGQHYGYTF. The CDR3 DNA sequence: TGTGCCAGCAGCTTGGGGCAGCACTATGGCTACACCTTC. The V call is TRBV5-6, the J call TRBJ1-2; D not certain. CDR3 size: 13 residues. The germline V gene has CDR1 SGHDT and CDR2 YYEEEE. Trimming stripped 0 bases from V and 3 bases from J, with 6 bases between.

The V call is TRBV30, the J call TRBJ1-2, with D perhaps TRBD1 (5 bases). Germline V CDR1 and CDR2: GTSNPN, SVGIG (reference sequence). The CDR3 runs to 20 residues. The V and J ends lost 8 bases and 0 bases respectively, with 34 bases between them. Here the CDR3 DNA reads TGTGCCGGGACCTCGCGGGGAACGGGGACCGCTCGCCACTCTAACTATGGCTACACCTTC. It yields the protein CAGTSRGTGTARHSNYGYTF.